Here is one TCR beta chain with its context. Antigen unknown. This sample stems from a study of T cell repertoires in cytomegalovirus infection. Study-wide background: Carrying CMV and the relevant HLA type showed in public TCR beta signatures. Study-wide findings and caveats: In two of eight donors, the top clonotype was HLA-C-restricted CMV-specific.

CDR3 length equals 14 residues. V lost 1 base to trimming and J lost 2 bases; unmatched junction nucleotides: 4. Germline loops: CDR1 DFQATT, CDR2 SNEGSKA (reference sequence). TCRdb analysed the reads with MiXCR anew, one entry per CDR3 protein. The table lists 300,000 to 450,000 distinct CDR3 sequences, 15% to 20% of them singletons. The chain carries TRBV20-1 and TRBJ2-5; 7 bases are a match to TRBD2. The source is a human donor in good health (CMV status not recorded). Some clones in this sample may be carry-over from other donors' samples. Sequencing was performed on PBMCs. The chain's CDR3 is CSARGGGSQETQYF. CDR3 nucleotide sequence: TGCAGTGCTAGAGGGGGGGGGTCGCAAGAGACCCAGTACTTC.